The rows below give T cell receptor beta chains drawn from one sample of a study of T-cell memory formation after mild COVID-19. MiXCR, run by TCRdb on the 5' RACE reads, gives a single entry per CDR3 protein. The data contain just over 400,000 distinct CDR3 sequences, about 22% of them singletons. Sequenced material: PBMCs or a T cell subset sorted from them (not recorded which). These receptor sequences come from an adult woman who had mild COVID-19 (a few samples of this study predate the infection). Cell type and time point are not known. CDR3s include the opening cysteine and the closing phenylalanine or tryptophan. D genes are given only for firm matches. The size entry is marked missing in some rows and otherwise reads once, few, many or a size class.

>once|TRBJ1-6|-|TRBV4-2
CASSPVDTDNSPLHF
TGTGCCAGCAGCCCCGTGGACACGGATAATTCACCCCTCCACTTT
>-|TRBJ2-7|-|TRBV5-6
CASRTGTESYEQYF
TGTGCCAGCAGAACCGGGACCGAGTCCTACGAGCAGTACTTC
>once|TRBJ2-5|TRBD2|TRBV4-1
CASSQDKGAGAYQETQYF
TGCGCCAGCAGCCAAGATAAGGGAGCGGGGGCGTACCAAGAGACCCAGTACTTC
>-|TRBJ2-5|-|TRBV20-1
CSAPQSETQYF
TGCAGTGCACCCCAGTCGGAGACCCAGTACTTC
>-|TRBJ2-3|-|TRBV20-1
CSAQTGSTPDTQYF
TGCAGTGCTCAGACCGGGTCGACTCCAGATACGCAGTATTTT
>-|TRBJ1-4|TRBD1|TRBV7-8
CASSTRGQGSYYNEKLFF
TGTGCCAGCAGCACCAGAGGACAGGGAAGTTACTACAATGAAAAACTGTTTTTT
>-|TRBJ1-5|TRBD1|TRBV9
CASSVDGQGSDQPQHF
TGTGCCAGCAGCGTAGACGGACAGGGTTCAGATCAGCCCCAGCATTTT
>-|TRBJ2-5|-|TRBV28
CASSQGGVRQETQYF
TGTGCCAGCAGTCAGGGGGGAGTGAGACAAGAGACCCAGTACTTC
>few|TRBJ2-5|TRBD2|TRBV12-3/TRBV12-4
CASSDRLAGSSETQYF
TGTGCCAGCAGTGATCGACTAGCGGGATCATCGGAGACCCAGTACTTC
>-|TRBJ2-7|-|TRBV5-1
CASRDTGTKPLEQYF
TGCGCCAGCAGGGATACCGGGACAAAACCCCTCGAGCAGTACTTC
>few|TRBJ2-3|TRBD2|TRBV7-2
CASSLEFLAGGPVTDTQYF
TGTGCCAGCAGCTTAGAATTCCTAGCGGGAGGGCCTGTTACAGATACGCAGTATTTT
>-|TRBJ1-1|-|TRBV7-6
CASTPGHVNTEAFF
TGTGCCAGCACACCGGGACACGTGAACACTGAAGCTTTCTTT
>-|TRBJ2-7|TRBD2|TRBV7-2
CASSRLAEPYEQYF
TGTGCCAGCAGCCGGCTAGCGGAACCCTACGAGCAGTACTTC
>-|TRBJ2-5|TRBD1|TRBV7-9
CASRSYRGSQETQYF
TGTGCCAGCAGATCTTACAGGGGTTCCCAAGAGACCCAGTACTTC
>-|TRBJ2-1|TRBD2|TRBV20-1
CSAPGRTSGWGSYNEQFF
TGCAGTGCTCCAGGGCGGACTAGCGGATGGGGGTCCTACAATGAGCAGTTCTTC
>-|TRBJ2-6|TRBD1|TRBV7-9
CASSSTGGAVEGANVLTF
TGTGCCAGCAGCTCCACAGGGGGCGCAGTGGAAGGGGCCAACGTCCTGACTTTC
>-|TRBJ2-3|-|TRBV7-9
CASSLEGLRDTQYF
TGTGCCAGCAGCTTAGAAGGTTTGAGAGATACGCAGTATTTT
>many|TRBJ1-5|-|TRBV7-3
CASSQGINQPQHF
TGTGCCAGCAGTCAGGGGATCAATCAGCCCCAGCATTTT
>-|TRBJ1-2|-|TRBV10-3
CAIRTPTQNYGYTF
TGTGCCATCAGAACCCCGACCCAAAACTATGGCTACACCTTC
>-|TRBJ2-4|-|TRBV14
CASSQVTGTLTKNIQYF
TGTGCCAGCAGCCAGGTCACAGGGACTCTGACCAAAAACATTCAGTACTTC
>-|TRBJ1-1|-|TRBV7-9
CASSAATVNTEAFF
TGTGCCAGCAGCGCCGCGACAGTGAACACTGAAGCTTTCTTT
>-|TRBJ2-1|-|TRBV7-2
CASSRPPYNEQFF
TGTGCCAGCAGCCGACCTCCCTACAATGAGCAGTTCTTC
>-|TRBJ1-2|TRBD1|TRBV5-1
CASSPYEGQGARGYTF
TGCGCCAGCAGCCCGTACGAAGGACAGGGGGCGCGTGGCTACACCTTC